This T cell receptor (beta chain) was identified during a study of PD-L1 blockade in urothelial cancer. Study in general: Patients commenced intravenous atezolizumab, 1,200 mg every 3 weeks, in the mid-2010s. Blood was tested 3 weeks (second dose) and 6 weeks into treatment.

Data came from immunoSEQ multiplex PCR; TCRdb stores just in-frame clones and leaves some out. Among 15,000 or so clones, over 75% were seen once, and the ten largest hold around 15%. Sample contribution per patient ranged from 1 to 8, covering pretreatment and on-treatment. V lost 4 bases, J lost 4 bases, and 4 bases stayed unmatched. CDR1 and CDR2 (germline): ENHRY, SYGVKD. The CDR3 totals 14 residues. This sample comprised PBMCs, obtained around atezolizumab (anti-PD-L1) treatment. This TCR was sampled from a man aged 65 to 79 with urothelial cancer. The gene calls are TRBV10-3 and TRBJ2-1, with TRBD1 matching 7 bases. The CDR3 DNA sequence: TGTGCCATCAGTGTCGGGACAGAATACAATGAGCAGTTCTTC. Translated: CAISVGTEYNEQFF.